This T cell receptor beta chain was sequenced in a study of draining lymph node invasion in breast cancer (dated by TCRdb to about 2020). For the study in its entirety: Histology and cytokeratin immunohistochemistry were used to diagnose nodal metastasis, and EpCAM/CD45 flow cytometry was used to confirm the diagnosis. In a separate targeted assay, bulk TCR-beta CDR3 sequencing compared sorted memory regulatory T cells and memory conventional CD4 T cells across breast cancer tissues. From every patient, the primary tumor plus matched non-invaded and tumor-invaded tumor-draining lymph nodes were collected, and both Treg and Tconv subsets were profiled. Lymph nodes from five patients were covered by the separate targeted TCR sequencing, and for three of those patients the primary tumors were sequenced as well.

Memory conventional CD4 T cells were sorted as CD4+ CD45RA- CD25- cells. Tumor-draining lymph nodes were classified as non-invaded or invaded according to the absence or presence of metastatic tumor cells. Before staining and sorting, a Miltenyi Pan T Cell isolation kit was used to pre-enrich the T cells. Immunohistochemistry for estrogen receptor, progesterone receptor, HER2 and Ki-67 was used to characterize the primary tumors. Fresh surgical tissue was processed within a few hours after surgery by cutting into small fragments. The tissue fragments were enzymatically digested with Liberase TL plus DNase for 15 to 20 minutes and then passed through a 40-micrometer strainer. After DAPI live/dead staining, cells were sorted on a BD FACS Aria II, reaching 98-99% purity. The sorted cells were lysed in TCL buffer, and a Norgen Single Cell RNA purification kit, including DNase treatment, was used to purify the RNA.

Notes on this clonotype: What this receptor recognizes is not known. No base-level quality is on record; no much larger clone is a single base apart.

V is clipped by 6 bases and J by 1 base, and the sequence between their germline boundaries is 7 bases long. The germline V gene yields SQVTM for CDR1 and ANQGSEA for CDR2. Inclusive of the bounding cysteine and phenylalanine, the CDR3 is 12 residues long. CDR3 DNA only is kept here, 36 bases in frame from base 1. Libraries came from bulk RNA-seq. TCRdb records Illumina HiSeq 2500 as the sequencer. Under the source paper's analysis protocol: In the separate targeted TCR-seq dataset, CDR3 sequences were extracted from raw reads and quantified using MiXCR version 2.1.5 with default parameters. Each TCR-beta clone in the separate targeted TCR-seq dataset was defined by the V gene, J gene and CDR3 sequence taken together. In the separate targeted TCR-seq dataset, clones with fewer than three counts were first removed, after which only the 90% most strongly expressed clones per sample were kept. The separate targeted TCR-seq dataset calculated Treg-Tconv overlap for each tissue as the number of shared clones divided by the total number of Treg clones, multiplied by 100. The raw public data were reprocessed by TCRdb itself: fastp quality trimming at Q25, MiXCR clonotype calling, in-frame beta chains only. Each CDR3 protein gets just one entry, which takes the most common genes and DNA from the rows behind it. These V and J calls derive from TCRdb rather than the authors' analysis. The sample table lists about 2,900 distinct CDR3 sequences, about three quarters of them with a count of one. The ten largest clones represent roughly 9.3% of the sample.

What the study reported, not specific to this receptor: Shared TCRs between Treg and Tconv subsets were considered suggestive but not proof of common clonal origin. Per tissue, roughly 13-22% of Treg TCRs were found to be shared with Tconvs, and this sharing was interpreted as suggesting peripheral Treg induction. Some of the top 100 tumor clones were detected in invaded and non-invaded nodes, suggesting recirculation between tumor and draining nodes. In the targeted TCR-seq data, Tregs appeared more clonally expanded than Tconvs in all tissues, and both subsets were less diverse in tumor than lymph nodes. The tumor top-100 clone tracking analysis was possible in only two patients. Whether Treg conversion occurred in a given organ or whether converted Tregs recirculated between nodes and tumor could not be resolved from the data.

The specimen sequenced was sorted memory CD4+ effector T cells from a lymph node. The sample's cell subset or site, from its label and the paper: CD45RA-negative sorted CD4+ T cells (memory Tconv or effector/memory Treg). The chain joins TRBV29-1 to TRBJ2-1; the D region may be TRBD1 or TRBD2, each matching 5 bases equally. The sequence came from a female donor with luminal breast cancer. The CDR3 amino acid sequence is: CSVRGSYNEQFF. Read as DNA, the sequence is TGCAGCGTGAGGGGTTCCTACAATGAGCAGTTCTTC.